This T cell receptor beta chain was documented in a study of blood T cell repertoires in COVID-19. V was clipped by 6 bases and J by 1 base; unmatched bases: 2. The CDR3 consists of 14 residues. CDR1 MNHEY and CDR2 SVGAGI come from the germline V gene. TCRdb's table, derived via immunoSEQ multiplex PCR, lists solely in-frame clones and lacks some. The sample consists of tens of thousands of clones, roughly 87% of them appearing once. The origin of this receptor is a woman aged 80 or over with acute or convalescent COVID-19. The material sequenced was peripheral blood. The chain combines TRBV6-5 with TRBJ2-1; 8 bases map to TRBD2. As DNA, the CDR3 is TGTGCCAGCAGGGAGCGGGGGTCCTACAATGAGCAGTTCTTC. Residues: CASRERGSYNEQFF.